The rows below give T cell receptor beta chains drawn from one sample of a study of T cells in Graves' hyperthyroidism and ophthalmopathy. TCRdb used MiXCR to reprocess the multiplex PCR reads, holding one entry per CDR3 protein. Of about half a million distinct CDR3 sequences listed, around a fifth are singletons. Sequencing input: blood. Source of these receptors: a woman aged 70-85 years with Graves' ophthalmopathy. Both conserved end residues are part of each CDR3. Fields, in order: V gene, clone size, J gene, D gene, CDR3 protein, CDR3 DNA. The D gene is left open where the match is weak. The size field is filled for only some rows; it gives once, few, many or a size class.

>TRBV2|few|TRBJ2-2|-
CASSNPGVTGELFF
TGTGCCAGCAGTAATCCCGGGGTTACCGGGGAGCTGTTTTTT
>TRBV6-2/TRBV6-3|few|TRBJ2-4|-
CASSYSWQGSAKNIQYF
TGTGCCAGCAGTTACTCGTGGCAGGGTTCGGCCAAAAACATTCAGTACTTC
>TRBV28|-|TRBJ2-5|-
CASSQGTPGAETQYF
TGCGCCAGCAGCCAAGGCACCCCCGGGGCGGAGACCCAGTACTTC
>TRBV6-1|few|TRBJ2-7|-
CASSEQGRNEQYF
TGTGCCAGCAGTGAACAGGGGCGGAACGAGCAGTACTTC
>TRBV6-1|many|TRBJ2-7|TRBD1
CASSEAPGTGAFYEQYF
TGTGCCAGCAGTGAAGCCCCCGGGACAGGGGCGTTCTACGAGCAGTACTTC
>TRBV19|-|TRBJ1-4|TRBD1
CASIPTGTGVQKLFF
TGTGCCAGTATCCCGACCGGGACAGGGGTTCAAAAACTGTTTTTT
>TRBV2|-|TRBJ1-2|TRBD1
CASSPAGTGSYGYTF
TGTGCCAGCAGCCCCGCCGGGACAGGGTCCTATGGCTACACCTTC
>TRBV11-2|-|TRBJ2-1|TRBD2
CASSLPSGAPPINEQFF
TGTGCCAGCAGCTTGCCTAGCGGAGCCCCACCCATCAATGAGCAGTTCTTC
>TRBV6-1|-|TRBJ2-7|-
CASSGTLIYEQYF
TGTGCCAGCAGCGGGACCTTAATCTACGAGCAGTACTTC
>TRBV12-3/TRBV12-4|many|TRBJ2-1|-
CASSPRVVAYNEQFF
TGTGCCAGCAGTCCTAGAGTCGTTGCCTACAATGAGCAGTTCTTC
>TRBV5-1|many|TRBJ2-3|TRBD2
CASRLAGAEDTQYF
TGCGCCAGCAGACTAGCGGGAGCAGAGGATACGCAGTATTTT
>TRBV19|-|TRBJ1-1|-
CASSPRGARDTEAFF
TGTGCCAGTTCTCCCCGGGGGGCGAGGGACACTGAAGCTTTCTTT
>TRBV5-1|few|TRBJ2-7|TRBD1
CASSLRQGSGEQYF
TGCGCCAGCAGCCTTCGACAGGGGTCAGGCGAGCAGTACTTC
>TRBV6-6|-|TRBJ2-3|TRBD1
CASSYTQSGTGRLDTQYF
TGTGCCAGCAGTTACACACAATCCGGGACAGGGAGACTAGATACGCAGTATTTT
>TRBV6-1|few|TRBJ2-5|-
CASSYRRRYYQETQYF
TGTGCCAGCAGCTACAGGCGGAGATACTACCAAGAGACCCAGTACTTC
>TRBV5-1|few|TRBJ2-1|-
CASSLDLDHYNEQFF
TGCGCCAGCAGCTTGGACCTCGACCACTACAATGAGCAGTTCTTC
>TRBV19|few|TRBJ2-5|-
CASSTGLFETQYF
TGTGCCAGTAGTACCGGACTTTTCGAGACCCAGTACTTC
>TRBV12-3/TRBV12-4|many|TRBJ1-2|-
CASRRMIGYGYTF
TGTGCCAGCAGGAGAATGATCGGCTATGGCTACACCTTC
>TRBV12-5|-|TRBJ2-1|-
CASGEYYEQFF
TGTGCTAGTGGGGAATATTATGAGCAGTTCTTC
>TRBV2|-|TRBJ1-2|-
CASSEASRGTNYGYTF
TGTGCCAGCAGTGAAGCCTCCCGAGGAACTAACTATGGCTACACCTTC
>TRBV18|-|TRBJ2-3|TRBD1
CASSPFRDSHTQYF
TGTGCCAGCTCACCATTCCGGGACAGCCATACGCAGTATTTT
>TRBV9|-|TRBJ1-1|-
CASSVVGRGTEAFF
TGTGCCAGCAGCGTAGTGGGGCGCGGCACTGAAGCTTTCTTT
>TRBV12-3/TRBV12-4|few|TRBJ1-6|-
CASSHDRAGAPLHF
TGTGCCAGCAGTCATGACAGAGCAGGGGCACCCCTCCACTTT
>TRBV25-1|few|TRBJ2-1|-
CASSDYRTNNEQFF
TGTGCCAGCAGTGATTATAGGACAAACAATGAGCAGTTCTTC
>TRBV7-9|few|TRBJ2-5|-
CASSQDVQETQYF
TGTGCCAGCAGTCAAGACGTTCAAGAGACCCAGTACTTC
>TRBV3-1|few|TRBJ2-7|TRBD2
CASSQGEGIYEQYF
TGTGCCAGCAGCCAGGGGGAGGGGATCTACGAGCAGTACTTC
>TRBV30|-|TRBJ2-1|TRBD2
CAWSTISGRAGEQFF
TGTGCCTGGAGTACAATTAGCGGGAGGGCCGGTGAGCAGTTCTTC
>TRBV6-2/TRBV6-3|-|TRBJ2-2|TRBD2
CASSYPLAGGYTGELFF
TGTGCCAGCAGTTACCCTCTAGCGGGAGGGTACACCGGGGAGCTGTTTTTT
>TRBV28|few|TRBJ2-5|TRBD2
CASSLLAGERGETQYF
TGTGCCAGCAGTTTATTGGCGGGAGAACGGGGGGAGACCCAGTACTTC
>TRBV2|many|TRBJ1-1|-
CASQVEGNTEAFF
TGTGCCAGCCAGGTGGAGGGGAACACTGAAGCTTTCTTT
>TRBV4-1|few|TRBJ2-1|TRBD2
CASSLGLAGQSEQFF
TGCGCCAGCAGCCTTGGACTAGCGGGACAGAGTGAGCAGTTCTTC
>TRBV7-3|-|TRBJ1-1|TRBD1
CASSLHFRDRSVRNTEAFF
TGTGCCAGCAGCCTCCATTTCCGGGACAGGAGTGTTAGGAACACTGAAGCTTTCTTT
>TRBV6-6|few|TRBJ2-1|TRBD2
CASSYLGLSNSYNEQFF
TGTGCCAGCAGTTACCTGGGACTATCAAATTCCTACAATGAGCAGTTCTTC
>TRBV11-2|-|TRBJ2-1|TRBD2
CASSSLPAGGHGEQFF
TGTGCCAGCAGCTCCCTCCCGGCGGGAGGGCACGGTGAGCAGTTCTTC
>TRBV5-4|few|TRBJ1-2|TRBD1
CASSVDREDYTF
TGTGCCAGCAGCGTGGACAGGGAGGACTACACCTTC
>TRBV20-1|-|TRBJ1-2|-
CSARGVLKWGYTF
TGCAGTGCTAGAGGGGTCCTTAAGTGGGGCTACACCTTC
>TRBV18|few|TRBJ2-3|-
CASSLIQDGVNTQYF
TGTGCCAGCTCACTAATACAGGACGGCGTAAATACGCAGTATTTT
>TRBV2|many|TRBJ2-2|-
CASSPTRTGELFF
TGTGCCAGCAGTCCGACGCGCACCGGGGAGCTGTTTTTT
>TRBV25-1|few|TRBJ2-1|TRBD2
CASSGQGGRARGSYNEQFF
TGTGCCAGCAGTGGCCAGGGCGGGAGGGCCAGAGGATCCTACAATGAGCAGTTCTTC
>TRBV28|-|TRBJ1-6|TRBD1
CATGGQGAGNSPLHF
TGTGCCACTGGAGGGCAGGGGGCCGGTAATTCACCCCTCCACTTT
>TRBV30|few|TRBJ1-1|-
CAWSPRTNTEAFF
TGTGCCTGGAGTCCGCGGACGAACACTGAAGCTTTCTTT
>TRBV24-1|-|TRBJ2-2|-
CATRDLAGELFF
TGTGCCACCAGGGATCTTGCCGGGGAGCTGTTTTTT
>TRBV6-2/TRBV6-3|-|TRBJ2-1|TRBD2
CASSYFPPAGLAGSGNEQFF
TGTGCCAGCAGTTATTTCCCACCCGCGGGACTAGCGGGATCGGGCAATGAGCAGTTCTTC
>TRBV10-1|-|TRBJ2-1|TRBD2
CASSETILAGGLDEQFF
TGCGCCAGCAGTGAGACAATTCTAGCGGGAGGGCTTGATGAGCAGTTCTTC
>TRBV2|many|TRBJ2-3|TRBD2
CASSGLREWADTQYF
TGTGCCAGCAGTGGTTTGCGGGAGTGGGCAGATACGCAGTATTTT
>TRBV2|many|TRBJ1-1|-
CASSVGETEAFF
TGTGCCAGCAGTGTTGGGGAAACTGAAGCTTTCTTT
>TRBV28|few|TRBJ1-1|-
CASSLFGRLNTEAFF
TGTGCCAGCAGTTTATTTGGCAGGCTTAACACTGAAGCTTTCTTT
>TRBV30|once|TRBJ1-2|TRBD1
CAWSGMGQRSYGYTF
TGTGCCTGGAGTGGGATGGGACAGAGAAGCTATGGCTACACCTTC
>TRBV6-1|few|TRBJ1-6|-
CASTPRGVNSPLHF
TGTGCCAGCACCCCGCGGGGGGTTAATTCACCCCTCCACTTT